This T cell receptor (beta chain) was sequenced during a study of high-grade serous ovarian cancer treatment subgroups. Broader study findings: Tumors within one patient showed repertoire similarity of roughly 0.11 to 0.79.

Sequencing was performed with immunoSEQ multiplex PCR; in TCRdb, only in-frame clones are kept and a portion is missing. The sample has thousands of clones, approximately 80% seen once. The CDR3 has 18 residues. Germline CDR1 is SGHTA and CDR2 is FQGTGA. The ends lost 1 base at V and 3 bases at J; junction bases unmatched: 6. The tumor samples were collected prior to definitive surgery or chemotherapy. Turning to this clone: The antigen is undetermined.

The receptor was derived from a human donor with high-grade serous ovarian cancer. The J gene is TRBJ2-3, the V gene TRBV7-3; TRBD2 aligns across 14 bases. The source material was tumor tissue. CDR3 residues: CASSLKGLAGAVTDTQYF. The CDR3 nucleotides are TGTGCCAGCAGCTTAAAGGGACTAGCGGGGGCCGTAACAGATACGCAGTATTTT.